Presented here are 5 T cell receptor beta chains from one specimen sequenced in a study of control samples from healthy donors and cancer patients. Libraries were prepared by immunoSEQ multiplex PCR; TCRdb keeps only in-frame clonotypes and omits some of them. The sample lists 100,000 to 120,000 clones, about four fifths occurring once. The sequenced sample was blood. These receptors were obtained from a woman aged 45-59 years in good health.

V and J are TRBV5-1 and TRBJ1-4, with TRBD1 matching over 8 bases. The CDR3 has 16 amino acids. The trim removed 0 bases at V and 8 bases at J, leaving 9 bases unmatched. Germline V gene data show CDR1 as SGHRS and CDR2 as YFSETQ. The CDR3 loop is CASSLAGGTGREKLFF. The CDR3 nucleotides read TGCGCCAGCAGCTTGGCCGGTGGGACAGGCCGCGAAAAACTGTTTTTT. Filled out from reference TRBV5-1 and TRBJ1-4, the complete variable domain reads KAGVTQTPRYLIKTRGQQVTLSCSPISGHRSVSWYQQTPGQGLQFLFEYFSETQRNKGNFPGRFSGRQFSNSRSEMNVSTLELGDSALYLCASSLAGGTGREKLFFGSGTQLSVL.

This rearrangement joins TRBV5-1 to TRBJ1-1, with a weak D call TRBD1 (5 bases). Deletions cut 3 bases from V and 1 base from J, with 19 bases between. The CDR3 totals 17 residues. Germline loops: CDR1 SGHRS, CDR2 YFSETQ. Here the CDR3 DNA reads TGCGCCAGCAGCTCGGCGGCTATGGGGCTGCCGAACACTGAAGCTTTCTTT. Translating gives CASSSAAMGLPNTEAFF.

The CDR3, as DNA: TGTGCCAGCAGTTCTAAGGGGAACACTGAAGCTTTCTTT. Residues: CASSSKGNTEAFF. This rearrangement joins TRBV6-5 to TRBJ1-1; unclear D gene. V lost 4 bases to trimming and J lost 1 base, with 7 bases between them. Per the germline V gene, CDR1 is MNHEY and CDR2 is SVGAGI. This CDR3 spans 13 amino acids.

The chain couples TRBV2 to TRBJ2-2, with D possibly being TRBD1 (6 bases). This CDR3 is 14 amino acids long. The germline CDR1 and CDR2 sequences are SNHLY and FYNNEI. V was trimmed by 2 bases and J by 4 bases, leaving 8 bases between them. The CDR3 here is CASSEPRGTGELFF. The CDR3, as DNA: TGTGCCAGCAGTGAACCCAGGGGCACCGGGGAGCTGTTTTTT.

This chain joins TRBV6-2 or TRBV6-3 and TRBJ2-1; 8 nucleotides match TRBD1. CDR3 size: 17 residues. V shed 2 bases, J shed 3 bases, and the junction held 9 bases outside the gene matches. CDR1 is MNHEY, CDR2 SVGEGT, per germline. In DNA form, the CDR3 reads TGTGCCAGCAGTTACAGCCCCGGGACAGGAATCTACAATGAGCAGTTCTTC. It yields the protein CASSYSPGTGIYNEQFF.